Listed below are T cell receptor beta chains from one sample, sequenced in a study of blood T cell repertoires in COVID-19. Profiled with immunoSEQ multiplex PCR; TCRdb holds only in-frame clones, not every one. The sample has 200,000 to 300,000 clones, 80% to 95% seen once. The sequencing input was peripheral blood. The receptors were sampled from a person aged 18 to 30 with COVID-19, enrolled during active disease. CDR3s include the opening cysteine and the closing phenylalanine or tryptophan.

>13|TRBV27|TRBJ2-7
CASSLAGDGEQYF
>15|TRBV11-2|TRBJ2-1
CASSPSRSSYNEQFF
>14|TRBV19|TRBJ2-3
CASSSGTPTDTQYF
>16|TRBV12-5|TRBJ1-1
CASGLGRRSQNTEAFF
>13|TRBV11-2|TRBJ2-2
CASSWTGDGELFF
>14|TRBV19|TRBJ2-1
CASSRGTAYNEQFF
>15|TRBV18|TRBJ2-1
CASSPYASSYNEQFF
>13|TRBV29-1|TRBJ2-7
CSVVTGESYEQYF
>14|TRBV9|TRBJ2-5
CASSSTGVRETQYF
>17|TRBV28|TRBJ1-2
CASSFPPGTGTNYGYTF
>15|TRBV6-5|TRBJ1-5
CASSRTLNKNQPQHF
>14|TRBV4-1|TRBJ2-3
CASSLQGPTDTQYF
>11|TRBV2|TRBJ1-2
CASSGEGVNTF
>21|TRBV13|TRBJ2-1
CASSSNLGDRGSSGRANEQFF
>18|TRBV14|TRBJ2-2
CASSQTKGRTLSTGELFF
>17|TRBV7-2|TRBJ2-1
CASSSTFGTSGNNEQFF
>16|TRBV27|TRBJ2-7
CASSLSGTPITYEQYF
>15|TRBV30|TRBJ1-2
CAWSMGQASNYGYTF
>16|TRBV7-3|TRBJ2-1
CASSLTGLAGAGEQFF
>16|TRBV27|TRBJ2-3
CATTRVAGATTDTQYF
>12|TRBV10-3|TRBJ1-2
CAITPDSFGYTF
>16|TRBV2|TRBJ2-1
CASSGLFGQGAKEQFF
>12|TRBV2|TRBJ2-7
CASSLTTYEQYF
>18|TRBV6-4|TRBJ1-5
CASSDHRDREHSNQPQHF
>15|TRBV6-5|TRBJ2-7
CASSYSVSGSYEQYF
>13|TRBV30|TRBJ1-1
CAWDDGRNTEAFF
>15|TRBV6-6|TRBJ1-2
CASSYLGQGANGYTF